This T cell receptor beta chain was sequenced during a study of cytomegalovirus exposure and HLA in healthy donors. TCRdb's table, derived via immunoSEQ multiplex PCR, lists solely in-frame clones and lacks some. The sample records around 240,000 clones, nearly 90% being singletons. Germline V gene sequence: CDR1 SNHLY, CDR2 FYNNEI. This CDR3 is built from 16 residues. Germline trimming cut 5 bases from V and 2 bases from J; bases unmatched to any gene: 9. The chain links TRBV2 to TRBJ2-5, with 9 nucleotides matching TRBD2. The source is a young woman in good health and CMV-seronegative. Input material: PBMCs. As DNA, the CDR3 is TGTGCCAGCAGTCCGATCGGGCTAGCGGGGCAAGAGACCCAGTACTTC. It is translated as CASSPIGLAGQETQYF.